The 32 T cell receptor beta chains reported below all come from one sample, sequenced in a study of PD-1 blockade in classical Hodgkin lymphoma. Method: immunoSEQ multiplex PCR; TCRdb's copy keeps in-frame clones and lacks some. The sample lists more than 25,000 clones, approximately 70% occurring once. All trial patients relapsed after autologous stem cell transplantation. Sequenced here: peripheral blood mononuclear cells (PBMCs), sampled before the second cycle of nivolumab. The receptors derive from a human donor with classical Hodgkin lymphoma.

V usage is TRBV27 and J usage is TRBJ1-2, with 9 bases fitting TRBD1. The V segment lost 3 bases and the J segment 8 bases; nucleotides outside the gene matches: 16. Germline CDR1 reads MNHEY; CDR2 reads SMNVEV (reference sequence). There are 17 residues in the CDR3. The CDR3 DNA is TGTGCCAGCAGTTTCCATCACGGGACAGGGCTTTCCCAGGGCTACACCTTC. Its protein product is CASSFHHGTGLSQGYTF.

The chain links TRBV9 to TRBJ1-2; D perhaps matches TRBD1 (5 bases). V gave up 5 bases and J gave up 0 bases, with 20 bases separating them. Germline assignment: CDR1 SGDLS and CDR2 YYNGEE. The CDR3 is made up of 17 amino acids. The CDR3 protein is CASSASWGGTPNYGYTF. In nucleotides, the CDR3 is TGTGCCAGCAGTGCAAGTTGGGGCGGCACCCCTAACTATGGCTACACCTTC.

Written as DNA, the CDR3 is TGTGCCAGCAGTGAGACACCGAACACCGGGGAGCTGTTTTTT. Translating it yields CASSETPNTGELFF. The chain couples TRBV28 to TRBJ2-2; no firm D call. This CDR3 comprises 14 residues. Germline-derived CDR1 and CDR2 are MDHEN and SYDVKM. V was shortened by 5 bases and J by 0 bases, with 7 bases between the two germline ends. Using reference TRBV28 and TRBJ2-2 for the parts outside the CDR3, the full variable domain is DVKVTQSSRYLVKRTGEKVFLECVQDMDHENMFWYRQDPGLGLRLIYFSYDVKMKEKGDIPEGYSVSREKKERFSLILESASTNQTSMYLCASSETPNTGELFFGEGSRLTVL.

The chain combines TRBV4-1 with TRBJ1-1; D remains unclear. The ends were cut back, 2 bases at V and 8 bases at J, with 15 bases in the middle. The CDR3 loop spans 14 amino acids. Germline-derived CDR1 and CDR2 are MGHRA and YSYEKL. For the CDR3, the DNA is TGCGCCAGCAGCCAAAGGCAGACGTACGCGGAAGCTTTCTTT. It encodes CASSQRQTYAEAFF.

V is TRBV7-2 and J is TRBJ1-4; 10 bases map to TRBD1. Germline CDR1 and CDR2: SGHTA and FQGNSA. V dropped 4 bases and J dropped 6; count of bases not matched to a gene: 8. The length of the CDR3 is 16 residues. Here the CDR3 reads CASSSVWDRGYEKLFF. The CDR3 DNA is TGTGCCAGCAGCTCTGTTTGGGACAGGGGTTATGAAAAACTGTTTTTT.

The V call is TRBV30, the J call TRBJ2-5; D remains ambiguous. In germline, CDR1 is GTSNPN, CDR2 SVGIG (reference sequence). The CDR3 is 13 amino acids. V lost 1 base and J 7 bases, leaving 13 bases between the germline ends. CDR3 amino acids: CAWSERESGTQYF. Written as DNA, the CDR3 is TGTGCCTGGAGTGAACGTGAATCGGGGACCCAGTACTTC.

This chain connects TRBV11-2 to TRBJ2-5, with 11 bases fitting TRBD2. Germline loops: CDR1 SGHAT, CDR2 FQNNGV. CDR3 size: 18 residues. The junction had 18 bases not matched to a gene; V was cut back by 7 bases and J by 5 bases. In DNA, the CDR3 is TGTGCCAGCACCCCTAAGGTCCTAGCGGGGGGAATGGATGAGACCCAGTACTTC. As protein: CASTPKVLAGGMDETQYF.

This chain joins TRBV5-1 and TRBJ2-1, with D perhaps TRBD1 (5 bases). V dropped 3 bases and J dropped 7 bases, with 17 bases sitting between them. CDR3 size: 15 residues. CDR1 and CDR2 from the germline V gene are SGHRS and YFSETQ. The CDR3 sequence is CASSSFQGAGNEQFF. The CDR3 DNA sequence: TGCGCCAGCAGCTCCTTTCAGGGTGCTGGAAATGAGCAGTTCTTC. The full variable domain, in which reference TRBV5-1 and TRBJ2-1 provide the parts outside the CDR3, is KAGVTQTPRYLIKTRGQQVTLSCSPISGHRSVSWYQQTPGQGLQFLFEYFSETQRNKGNFPGRFSGRQFSNSRSEMNVSTLELGDSALYLCASSSFQGAGNEQFFGPGTRLTVL.

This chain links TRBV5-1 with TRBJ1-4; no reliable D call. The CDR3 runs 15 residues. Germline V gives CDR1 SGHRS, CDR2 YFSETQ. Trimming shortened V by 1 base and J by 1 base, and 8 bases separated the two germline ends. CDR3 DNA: TGCGCCAGCAGCTTGTTCGCCGGAACTAATGAAAAACTGTTTTTT. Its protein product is CASSLFAGTNEKLFF.

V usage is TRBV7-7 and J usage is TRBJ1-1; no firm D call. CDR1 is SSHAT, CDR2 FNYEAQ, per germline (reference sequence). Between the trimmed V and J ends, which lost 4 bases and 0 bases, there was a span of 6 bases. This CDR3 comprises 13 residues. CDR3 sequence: CASSSTLNTEAFF. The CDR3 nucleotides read TGTGCCAGCAGCTCGACTTTGAACACTGAAGCTTTCTTT.

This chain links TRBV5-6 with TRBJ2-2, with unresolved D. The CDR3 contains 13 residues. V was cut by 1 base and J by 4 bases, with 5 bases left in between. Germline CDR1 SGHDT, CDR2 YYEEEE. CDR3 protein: CASSLQSTGELFF. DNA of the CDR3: TGTGCCAGCAGCTTGCAGAGCACCGGGGAGCTGTTTTTT.

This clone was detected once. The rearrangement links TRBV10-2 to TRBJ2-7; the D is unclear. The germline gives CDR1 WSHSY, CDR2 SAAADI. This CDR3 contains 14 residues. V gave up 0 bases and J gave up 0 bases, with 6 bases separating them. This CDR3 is CASSESVGSYEQYF. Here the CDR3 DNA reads TGCGCCAGCAGTGAGTCGGTCGGCTCCTACGAGCAGTACTTC.

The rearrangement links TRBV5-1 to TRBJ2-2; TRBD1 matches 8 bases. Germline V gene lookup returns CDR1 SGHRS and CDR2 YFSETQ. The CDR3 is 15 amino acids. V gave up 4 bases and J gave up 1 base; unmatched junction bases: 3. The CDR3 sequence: CASSAGTGNTGELFF. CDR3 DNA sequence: TGCGCCAGCAGCGCGGGGACAGGGAACACCGGGGAGCTGTTTTTT.

CDR3 amino acids: CASRATSGFSYNEQFF. CDR3 nucleotide sequence: TGTGCCAGTAGGGCGACTAGCGGATTCTCCTACAATGAGCAGTTCTTC. This chain links TRBV19 with TRBJ2-1; 9 nucleotides agree with TRBD2. This CDR3 comprises 16 residues. The ends lost 6 bases at V and 0 bases at J; junction bases unmatched: 6. Per germline, CDR1 LNHDA and CDR2 SQIVND (reference sequence). The entire variable domain, with the rest obtained from reference TRBV19 and TRBJ2-1, is as follows: DGGITQSPKYLFRKEGQNVTLSCEQNLNHDAMYWYRQDPGQGLRLIYYSQIVNDFQKGDIAEGYSVSREKKESFPLTVTSAQKNPTAFYLCASRATSGFSYNEQFFGPGTRLTVL.

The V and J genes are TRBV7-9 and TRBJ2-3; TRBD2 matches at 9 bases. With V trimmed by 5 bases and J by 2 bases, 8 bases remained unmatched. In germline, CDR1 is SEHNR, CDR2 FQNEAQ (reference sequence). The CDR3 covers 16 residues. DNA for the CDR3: TGTGCCAGCAGCCGCTTAGCGGGAGTCCCCACAGATACGCAGTATTTT. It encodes CASSRLAGVPTDTQYF.

CDR3 loop: CASTVGVSNQPQHF. The CDR3 DNA sequence: TGTGCCAGTACCGTAGGGGTAAGCAATCAGCCCCAGCATTTT. The chain is built from TRBV19 and TRBJ1-5, with a weak D call TRBD1 (5 bases). The V and J ends lost 7 bases and 1 base respectively, with 11 bases between them. In germline, CDR1 is LNHDA, CDR2 SQIVND (reference sequence). The CDR3 spans 14 residues.

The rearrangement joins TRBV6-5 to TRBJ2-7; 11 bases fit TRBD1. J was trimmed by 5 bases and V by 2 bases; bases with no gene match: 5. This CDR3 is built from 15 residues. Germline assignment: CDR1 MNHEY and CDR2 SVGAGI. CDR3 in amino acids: CASSYQDRGHNEQYF. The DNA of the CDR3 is TGTGCCAGCAGTTACCAGGACAGGGGGCATAACGAGCAGTACTTC.

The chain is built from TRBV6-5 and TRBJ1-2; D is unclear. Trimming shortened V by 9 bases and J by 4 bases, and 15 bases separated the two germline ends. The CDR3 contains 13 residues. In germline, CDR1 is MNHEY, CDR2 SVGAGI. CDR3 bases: TGTGCCAGTTCCCCCGGGAGGACCTATGGCTACACCTTC. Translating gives CASSPGRTYGYTF.

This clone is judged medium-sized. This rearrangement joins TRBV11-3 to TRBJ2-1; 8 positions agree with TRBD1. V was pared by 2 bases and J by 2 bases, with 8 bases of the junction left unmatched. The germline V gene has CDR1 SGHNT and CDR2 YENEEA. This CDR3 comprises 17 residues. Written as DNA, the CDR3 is TGTGCCAGCAGCTTAACGAAAGGACAGGGCGCCTACAATGAGCAGTTCTTC. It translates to CASSLTKGQGAYNEQFF.

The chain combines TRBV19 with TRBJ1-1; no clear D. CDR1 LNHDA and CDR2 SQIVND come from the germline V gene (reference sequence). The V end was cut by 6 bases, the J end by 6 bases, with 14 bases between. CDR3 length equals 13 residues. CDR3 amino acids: CASRFIGQPEAFF. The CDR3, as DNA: TGTGCCAGTAGATTTATAGGGCAGCCTGAAGCTTTCTTT.

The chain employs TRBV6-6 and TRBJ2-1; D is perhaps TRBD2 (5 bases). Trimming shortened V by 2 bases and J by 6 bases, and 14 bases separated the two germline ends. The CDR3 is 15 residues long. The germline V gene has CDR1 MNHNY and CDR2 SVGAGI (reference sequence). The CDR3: CASSYGRASSNEQFF. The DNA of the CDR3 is TGTGCCAGCAGTTACGGTCGCGCTAGCAGCAATGAGCAGTTCTTC.

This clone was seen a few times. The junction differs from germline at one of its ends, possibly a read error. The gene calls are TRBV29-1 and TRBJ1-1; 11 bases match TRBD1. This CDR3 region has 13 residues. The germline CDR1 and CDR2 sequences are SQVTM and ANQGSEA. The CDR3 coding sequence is TGCAGCGTTATTGGACAGGGGGCGCGAAGGTCGATCTTT. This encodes CSVIGQGARRSIF.

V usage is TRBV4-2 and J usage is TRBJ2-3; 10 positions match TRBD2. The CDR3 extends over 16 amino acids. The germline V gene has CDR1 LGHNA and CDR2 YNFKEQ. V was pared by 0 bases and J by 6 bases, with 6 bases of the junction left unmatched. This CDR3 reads CASSQDVAGGPDTQYF. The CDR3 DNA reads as TGTGCCAGCAGCCAAGATGTAGCGGGGGGACCTGATACGCAGTATTTT.

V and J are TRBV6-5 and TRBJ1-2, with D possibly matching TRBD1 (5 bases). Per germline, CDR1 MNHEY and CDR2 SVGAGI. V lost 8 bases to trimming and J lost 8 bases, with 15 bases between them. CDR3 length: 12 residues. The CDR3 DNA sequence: TGTGCCAGCTCCCTTGGGGGATTCGGCTACACCTTC. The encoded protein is CASSLGGFGYTF.

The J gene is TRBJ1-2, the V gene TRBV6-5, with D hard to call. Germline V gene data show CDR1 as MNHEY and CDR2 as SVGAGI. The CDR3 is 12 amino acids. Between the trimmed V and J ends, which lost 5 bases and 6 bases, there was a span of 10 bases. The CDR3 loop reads CASSRARDGYTF. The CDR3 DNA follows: TGTGCCAGCAGTAGGGCCCGTGATGGCTACACCTTC.

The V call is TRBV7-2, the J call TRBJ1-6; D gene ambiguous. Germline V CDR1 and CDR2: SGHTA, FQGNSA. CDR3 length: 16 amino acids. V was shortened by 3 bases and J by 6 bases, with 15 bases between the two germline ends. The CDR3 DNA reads TGTGCCAGCAGCTTCGGGTGGTCGGGAACTAATTCACCCCTCCACTTT. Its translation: CASSFGWSGTNSPLHF.

The CDR3 nucleotides read TGTGCCAGCAGTGAACTTGCCATATCGGGCAGCCTTAGCACAGATACGCAGTATTTT. It is translated as CASSELAISGSLSTDTQYF. The chain has TRBV2 and TRBJ2-3, with D hard to call. The germline gives CDR1 SNHLY, CDR2 FYNNEI. The CDR3 runs 19 residues. V lost 2 bases and J lost 0, with 21 bases in between.

The CDR3 is CASSVARDRGPGYTF. Written as DNA, the CDR3 is TGTGCCAGCAGCGTAGCCAGGGACAGGGGGCCTGGCTACACCTTC. This rearrangement joins TRBV9 to TRBJ1-2; 12 bases align to TRBD1. Germline lookup yields CDR1 SGDLS and CDR2 YYNGEE. The V segment lost 0 bases and the J segment 7 bases; nucleotides outside the gene matches: 4. The CDR3 is made up of 15 amino acids.

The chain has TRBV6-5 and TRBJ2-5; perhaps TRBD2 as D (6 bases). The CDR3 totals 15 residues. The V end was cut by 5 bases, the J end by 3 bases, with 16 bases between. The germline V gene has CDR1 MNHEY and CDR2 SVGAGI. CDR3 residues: CASSVHRDSKETQYF. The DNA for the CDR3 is TGTGCCAGCAGTGTACACCGGGACTCAAAAGAGACCCAGTACTTC.

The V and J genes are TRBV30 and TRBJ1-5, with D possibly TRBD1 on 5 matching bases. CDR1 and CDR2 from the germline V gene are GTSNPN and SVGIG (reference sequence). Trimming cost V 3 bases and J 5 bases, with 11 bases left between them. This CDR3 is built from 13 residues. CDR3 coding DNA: TGTGCCTGGAGCGCGGGGGGAGATCAGCCCCAGCATTTT. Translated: CAWSAGGDQPQHF.

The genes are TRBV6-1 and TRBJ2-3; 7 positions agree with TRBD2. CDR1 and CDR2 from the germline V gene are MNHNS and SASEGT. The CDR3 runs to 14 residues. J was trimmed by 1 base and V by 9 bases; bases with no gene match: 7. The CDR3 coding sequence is TGTGCCAGGGGGAGGGGATTGGGCACAGATACGCAGTATTTT. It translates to CARGRGLGTDTQYF.

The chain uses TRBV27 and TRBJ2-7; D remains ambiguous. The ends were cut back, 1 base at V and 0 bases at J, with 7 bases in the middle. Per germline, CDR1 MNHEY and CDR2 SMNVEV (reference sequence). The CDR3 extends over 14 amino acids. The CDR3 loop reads CASSLYPSSYEQYF. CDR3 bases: TGTGCCAGCAGTTTATACCCAAGCTCCTACGAGCAGTACTTC.